This TCR beta chain was obtained from a study of blood T cell repertoires in COVID-19. Background on the study: The United States, Italy and Spain supplied acute and convalescent COVID-19 samples.

Trimming pared 5 bases from V and 5 bases from J, leaving 10 bases between. Per germline, CDR1 SGHRS and CDR2 YFSETQ. The CDR3 totals 12 residues. The table lists this clone with a count of one. This table comes from immunoSEQ multiplex PCR, and its TCRdb copy is limited to in-frame clones, with some not included. The sample holds roughly 130,000 clones, more than 90% seen once. The J gene is TRBJ2-5, the V gene TRBV5-1; D gene uncertain. The origin of this receptor is a man between 60 and 70 years old with COVID-19, enrolled during active disease. Source material: peripheral blood. CDR3: CASSRLMETQYF. CDR3 sequence (DNA): TGCGCCAGCAGTCGACTTATGGAGACCCAGTACTTC.